This section outlines one T cell receptor beta chain sequence together with its context. The record originates from a study of blood T cell repertoires in COVID-19. Study-wide context: Acute and convalescent COVID-19 samples came from the United States, Italy and Spain. Nucleic acid was either cDNA or gDNA, and it came from T cells, B-cell-depleted T cells, or PBMCs.

V was clipped by 0 bases and J by 2 bases; unmatched bases: 4. The CDR3 has 16 residues. Germline CDR1 is SGHTA and CDR2 is FQGNSA. Source study methods: How many nucleated cells were present was estimated from reference gene primer amplification. Repertoires were generated with immunoSEQ multiplex PCR, while TCRdb's copy carries only in-frame clones and drops some. The DNA gave D and trimming, while V, J and clone size come from that table. The data hold approximately 260,000 clones, with roughly 85% observed a single time. This TCR derives from a woman in her seventies with acute or convalescent COVID-19. The V and J genes are TRBV7-2 and TRBJ1-5; 7 bases map to TRBD1. Sequencing was carried out using peripheral blood. CDR3 in amino acids: CASSLARQGGNQPQHF. For the CDR3, the DNA is TGTGCCAGCAGCTTAGCGAGGCAGGGGGGCAATCAGCCCCAGCATTTT.